These T cell receptor beta chains were read from a single sample in a study of T cells in Graves' hyperthyroidism and ophthalmopathy. TCRdb re-called the multiplex PCR reads through MiXCR, storing one row per CDR3 protein. The table shows approximately 600,000 distinct CDR3 sequences, with roughly 16% occurring only once. The material sequenced was blood. The receptor source for this set is a woman aged 25 to 39 with Graves' hyperthyroidism. Each CDR3 is given with its conserved first and last residue. Fields, in order: V gene, clone size, D gene, J gene, CDR3 DNA, CDR3 protein. The D gene is left open where the match is weak. Some rows have no size entry. The others give once, few or many, or a class for an expanded clone.

TRBV6-2/TRBV6-3	few	TRBD2	TRBJ2-1	TGTGCCAGCAGTTCACACGGGACTAGCGGGAGGGCAACCGGCTCCTACAATGAGCAGTTCTTC	CASSSHGTSGRATGSYNEQFF
TRBV6-1	few	-	TRBJ2-2	TGTGCCAGCAGTGAAGTCGGCGGGGAGCTGTTTTTT	CASSEVGGELFF
TRBV28	many	-	TRBJ1-1	TGTGCCAGCACCCTGAGGGACACTGAAGCTTTCTTT	CASTLRDTEAFF
TRBV18	many	-	TRBJ2-3	TGTGCCAGCTCACCTACGGCAGGTAGCACAGATACGCAGTATTTT	CASSPTAGSTDTQYF
TRBV20-1	few	-	TRBJ1-1	TGCAGTGCTAGAAGGCTGGGTGGGGGAAACACTGAAGCTTTCTTT	CSARRLGGGNTEAFF
TRBV20-1	few	TRBD2	TRBJ2-3	TGCAGTGCTAGAGAGCTAGCGGGAGTGGAAGATACGCAGTATTTT	CSARELAGVEDTQYF
TRBV27	many	-	TRBJ2-3	TGTGCCAGCAGTTTGTTTAGGAGCTCTACGCAGTATTTT	CASSLFRSSTQYF
TRBV12-3/TRBV12-4	-	TRBD2	TRBJ2-3	TGTGCCAGCAGCCTTGGACTAGCGGGAATGGATACGCAGTATTTT	CASSLGLAGMDTQYF
TRBV28	many	-	TRBJ1-5	TGTGCCAGCAAAAAGGGGGGGGGGGCATATCAGCCCCAGCATTTT	CASKKGGGAYQPQHF
TRBV7-2	-	TRBD2	TRBJ2-3	TGTGCCAGCAGCTATACTAGCGGGAGGGCCGCAGCAGATACGCAGTATTTT	CASSYTSGRAAADTQYF
TRBV2	many	-	TRBJ2-7	TGTGCCAACAGGGTAGGCTACGAGCAGTACTTC	CANRVGYEQYF
TRBV7-2	-	TRBD1	TRBJ1-1	TGTGCCAGCAGCTTAAACCCGTGGGACAGGGGAACTGAAGCTTTCTTT	CASSLNPWDRGTEAFF
TRBV6-1	-	TRBD1	TRBJ2-7	TGTGCCAGCAACTCCGGGACAGGGAAGTACGAGCAGTACTTC	CASNSGTGKYEQYF
TRBV28	-	-	TRBJ2-7	TGTGCCAGCAGCCAAAAGACGGGGGACTACGAGCAGTACTTC	CASSQKTGDYEQYF
TRBV9	few	-	TRBJ2-1	TGTGCCAGCAGCGCGAGGGGACTTCCCGCTACCTCCTACAATGAGCAGTTCTTC	CASSARGLPATSYNEQFF
TRBV27	many	-	TRBJ2-3	TGTGCCAGCCGATTAGGAAACACAGATACGCAGTATTTT	CASRLGNTDTQYF
TRBV5-1	-	-	TRBJ2-5	TGCGCCAGCAGCTTGGGGGTACTGGGACACCTCCAAGAGACCCAGTACTTC	CASSLGVLGHLQETQYF
TRBV12-3/TRBV12-4	many	-	TRBJ2-5	TGTGCCAGCAGCCCCCTAAGGAATCGAGAGACCCAGTACTTC	CASSPLRNRETQYF
TRBV27	many	-	TRBJ2-3	TGTGCCAGCAGGCTCGATTTGGAGTCCACAGATACGCAGTATTTT	CASRLDLESTDTQYF
TRBV27	many	TRBD2	TRBJ2-5	TGTGCCAGCAGCCCCGGGACTAGTCTACAAGAGACCCAGTACTTC	CASSPGTSLQETQYF
TRBV3-1	many	TRBD2	TRBJ2-1	TGTGCCAGCAGCCCCCGACTAGCGACGACCCCCAATGAGCAGTTCTTC	CASSPRLATTPNEQFF
TRBV27	-	TRBD1	TRBJ2-5	TGTGCCAGCAAGATTCGTTCAGGACAGGGAACGGGGGAGACCCAGTACTTC	CASKIRSGQGTGETQYF
TRBV11-1	many	TRBD1	TRBJ2-3	TGTGCCAGCAGCCACGGGGACAGGGTAACAGATACGCAGTATTTT	CASSHGDRVTDTQYF
TRBV20-1	many	TRBD1	TRBJ1-5	TGCAGTGCTCCCGGGACAGGGCCTAGCAATCAGCCCCAGCATTTT	CSAPGTGPSNQPQHF
TRBV28	many	TRBD1	TRBJ2-5	TGTGCCAGCCTGACAGGGGAGGAGACCCAGTACTTC	CASLTGEETQYF
TRBV2	few	-	TRBJ2-3	TGTGCCAGCAGTGGACAGGGAGGAGGGAAGTATTTT	CASSGQGGGKYF
TRBV6-1	many	-	TRBJ2-7	TGTGCCAGCAGGCTACAGGGTGAGAACGAGCAGTACTTC	CASRLQGENEQYF
TRBV11-2	many	TRBD1	TRBJ2-5	TGTGCCAGCAGCTACGGGACAGGGGAAGGGGAGACCCAGTACTTC	CASSYGTGEGETQYF
TRBV15	many	-	TRBJ2-6	TGTGCCACCAGCAGGGGGGGTTCAATGGCCAACGTCCTGACTTTC	CATSRGGSMANVLTF
TRBV19	once	-	TRBJ1-5	TGTGCCAGTAGAACGTCGCTCTATCAGCCCCAGCATTTT	CASRTSLYQPQHF
TRBV7-7	many	-	TRBJ2-5	TGTGCTAGCAGCTTAAGACAGGGAGGGGAGACCCAGTACTTC	CASSLRQGGETQYF
TRBV11-3	many	-	TRBJ1-1	TGTGCCAGCAGCTTAGACAGCAGACCTAACACTGAAGCTTTCTTT	CASSLDSRPNTEAFF
TRBV27	many	-	TRBJ1-1	TGTGCCAGCAGACATACAGACCACACTGAAGCTTTCTTT	CASRHTDHTEAFF
TRBV28	many	-	TRBJ1-1	TGTGCCAGCAGTTTCATGCTGGGTAACACTGAAGCTTTCTTT	CASSFMLGNTEAFF
TRBV7-9	many	-	TRBJ2-4	TGTGCCAGCAGCTTAGCGGGTCGGGAAAACATTCAGTACTTC	CASSLAGRENIQYF
TRBV5-1	-	TRBD1	TRBJ1-4	TGCGCCAGCAGCCCCCTCCGACAGGGAGAAGAAAAACTGTTTTTT	CASSPLRQGEEKLFF
TRBV6-1	-	-	TRBJ2-5	TGTGCCAGCGAGGACGGAGTAAGTCAAGAGACCCAGTACTTC	CASEDGVSQETQYF
TRBV4-2	few	-	TRBJ2-4	TGTGCCAGCAGCCAACCTCACCGAGGACGGATAAACATTCAGTACTTC	CASSQPHRGRINIQYF
TRBV7-2	-	-	TRBJ2-4	TGTGCCAGCAGCAGACGGACGGGAAAAAACATTCAGTACTTC	CASSRRTGKNIQYF
TRBV3-1	few	-	TRBJ1-3	TGTGCCAGCAGCCAATGGGGCGGGGGGGCCTCCACTGGAAACACCATATATTTT	CASSQWGGGASTGNTIYF
TRBV9	-	-	TRBJ2-3	TGTGCCAGCAGCGTAGCCGGGGTTACCACAGATACGCAGTATTTT	CASSVAGVTTDTQYF
TRBV7-3	many	TRBD1	TRBJ1-1	TGTGCCAGCAGCTTTACGGGACAGGGGAACACTGAAGCTTTCTTT	CASSFTGQGNTEAFF
TRBV6-1	-	TRBD1	TRBJ1-2	TGTGCCAGCAGCGCAGGACAGGGCGGCTACACCTTC	CASSAGQGGYTF